The entry below describes one T cell receptor (beta chain). Its antigen is not identified. The data were taken from a study of PD-L1 blockade in urothelial cancer. The junction had 5 bases not matched to a gene; V was cut back by 4 bases and J by 3 bases. Germline V CDR1 and CDR2: SEHNR, FQNEAQ (reference sequence). The CDR3 is 14 residues long. TCRdb's copy holds only in-frame clones and misses some; the assay was immunoSEQ multiplex PCR. Of about 63,000 clones in the sample, roughly 81% were seen once. Study-level points and caveats: Patients who had durable benefit saw their tumor-associated blood clones expand more at 3 weeks.

The time point: pretreatment peripheral blood. This sample comprised PBMCs, obtained around atezolizumab (anti-PD-L1) treatment. J is TRBJ2-7 and V is TRBV7-9; TRBD1 aligns across 8 bases. The sequence was collected from a man aged 65 to 79 with urothelial cancer. CDR3: CASSSNRGFYEQYF. CDR3 coding DNA: TGTGCCAGCAGCTCAAACAGGGGGTTCTACGAGCAGTACTTC.